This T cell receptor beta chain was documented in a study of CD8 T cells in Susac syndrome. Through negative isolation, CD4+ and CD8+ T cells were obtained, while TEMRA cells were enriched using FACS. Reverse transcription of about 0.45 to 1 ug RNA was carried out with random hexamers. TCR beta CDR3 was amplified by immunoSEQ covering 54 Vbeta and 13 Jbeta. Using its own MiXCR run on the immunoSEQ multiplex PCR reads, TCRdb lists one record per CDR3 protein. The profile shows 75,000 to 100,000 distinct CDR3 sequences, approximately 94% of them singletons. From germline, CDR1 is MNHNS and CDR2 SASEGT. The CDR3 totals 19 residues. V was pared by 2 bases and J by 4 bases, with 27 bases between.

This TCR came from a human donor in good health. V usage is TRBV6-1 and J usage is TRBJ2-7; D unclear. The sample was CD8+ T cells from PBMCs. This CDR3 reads CASSETSWGYTRSAYEQYV. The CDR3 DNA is TGTGCCAGCAGTGAAACATCCTGGGGTTATACCCGCTCTGCTTACGAGCAGTACGTC.